This TCR beta chain came from a study of blood T cell repertoires in COVID-19. For the study at large: Specimens from acute and convalescent COVID-19 originated in the United States, Italy and Spain. Sources were T cells, B-cell-depleted T cells, or PBMCs; the material itself was cDNA or gDNA.

The data were produced by immunoSEQ multiplex PCR, yet TCRdb's version contains in-frame clones alone and is incomplete. The sample has about 120,000 clones, approximately 82% seen once. V lost 3 bases to trimming and J lost 2 bases, with 19 bases between them. Germline V gene data show CDR1 as KGHSH and CDR2 as LQKENI. The CDR3 spans 17 residues. The TCR sequence derives from a woman of 80 years or more with acute or convalescent COVID-19. Material for sequencing was peripheral blood. V and J are TRBV18 and TRBJ1-2; D is perhaps TRBD1 (5 bases). The CDR3, as DNA: TGTGCCAGCTCACCCTCCGTGTCTTCGGGGGGAAACTATGGCTACACCTTC. Translation: CASSPSVSSGGNYGYTF.